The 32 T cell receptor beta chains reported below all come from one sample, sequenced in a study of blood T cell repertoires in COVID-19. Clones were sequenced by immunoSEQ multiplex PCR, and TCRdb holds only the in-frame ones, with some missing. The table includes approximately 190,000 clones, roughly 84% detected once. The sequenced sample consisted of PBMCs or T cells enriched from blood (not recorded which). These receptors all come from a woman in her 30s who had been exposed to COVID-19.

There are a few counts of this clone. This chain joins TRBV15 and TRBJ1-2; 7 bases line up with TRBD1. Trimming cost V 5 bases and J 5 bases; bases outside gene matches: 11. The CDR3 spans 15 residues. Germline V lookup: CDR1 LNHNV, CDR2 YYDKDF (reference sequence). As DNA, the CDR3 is TGTGCCACCAGCGGATTCCGACAGGGCGGGTATGGCTACACCTTC. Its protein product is CATSGFRQGGYGYTF.

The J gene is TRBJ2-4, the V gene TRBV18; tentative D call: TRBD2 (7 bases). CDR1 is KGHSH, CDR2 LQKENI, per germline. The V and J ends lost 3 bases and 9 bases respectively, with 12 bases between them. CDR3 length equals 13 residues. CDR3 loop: CASSPGGGGIQYF. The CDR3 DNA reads TGTGCCAGCTCACCGGGAGGGGGTGGCATTCAGTACTTC.

The CDR3 region is CASSLGGNTGELFF. CDR3 sequence (DNA): TGCGCCAGCAGCTTGGGAGGGAACACCGGGGAGCTGTTTTTT. The chain links TRBV5-1 to TRBJ2-2; D uncertain. CDR1 is SGHRS and CDR2 is YFSETQ in the germline V gene. V was cut by 0 bases and J by 1 base, with 4 bases left in between. CDR3 length: 14 residues.

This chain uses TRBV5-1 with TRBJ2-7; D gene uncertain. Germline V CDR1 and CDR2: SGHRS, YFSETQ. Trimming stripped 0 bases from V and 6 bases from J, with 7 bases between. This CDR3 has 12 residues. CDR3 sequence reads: CASSLAGAEQYF. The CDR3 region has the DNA TGCGCCAGCAGCTTGGCCGGAGCCGAGCAGTACTTC.

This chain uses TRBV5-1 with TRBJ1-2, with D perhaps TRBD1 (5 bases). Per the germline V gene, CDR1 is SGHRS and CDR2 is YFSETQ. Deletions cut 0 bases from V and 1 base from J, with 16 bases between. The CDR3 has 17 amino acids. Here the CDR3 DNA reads TGCGCCAGCAGCTTGGAAGGGGATGTTGTATTTAACTATGGCTACACCTTC. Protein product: CASSLEGDVVFNYGYTF.

CDR3 residues: CASSRGQARAPFQPQHF. The CDR3 DNA is TGTGCCAGCAGCCGAGGACAGGCGAGGGCTCCGTTCCAGCCCCAGCATTTT. The rearrangement links TRBV7-6 to TRBJ1-5, with TRBD1 matching over 7 bases. V shed 5 bases and J 7 bases; nucleotides not matched to a gene: 17. Germline V gene sequence: CDR1 SGHVS, CDR2 FNYEAQ. The length of the CDR3 is 17 residues.

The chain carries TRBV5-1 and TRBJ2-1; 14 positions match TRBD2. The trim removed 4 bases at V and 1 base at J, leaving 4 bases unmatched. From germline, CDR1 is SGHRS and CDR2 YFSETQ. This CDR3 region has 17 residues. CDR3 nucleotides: TGCGCCAGCAGCCTTTGGACTAGCGGGGGGTCCTACAATGAGCAGTTCTTC. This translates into CASSLWTSGGSYNEQFF. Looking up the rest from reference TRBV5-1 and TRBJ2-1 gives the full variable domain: KAGVTQTPRYLIKTRGQQVTLSCSPISGHRSVSWYQQTPGQGLQFLFEYFSETQRNKGNFPGRFSGRQFSNSRSEMNVSTLELGDSALYLCASSLWTSGGSYNEQFFGPGTRLTVL.

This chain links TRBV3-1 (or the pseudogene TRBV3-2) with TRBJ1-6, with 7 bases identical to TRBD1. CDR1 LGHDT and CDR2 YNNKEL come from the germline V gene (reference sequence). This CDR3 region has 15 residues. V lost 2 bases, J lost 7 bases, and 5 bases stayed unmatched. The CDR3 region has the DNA TGTGCCAGCAGCCAAAACAGGGGAGGAAATTCACCCCTCCACTTT. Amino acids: CASSQNRGGNSPLHF.

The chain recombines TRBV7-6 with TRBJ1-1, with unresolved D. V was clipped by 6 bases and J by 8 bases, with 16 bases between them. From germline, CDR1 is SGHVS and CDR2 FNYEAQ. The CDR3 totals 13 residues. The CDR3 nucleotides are TGTGCCAGCAGTCCATCCCGGGTCCCAGAAGCTTTCTTT. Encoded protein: CASSPSRVPEAFF.

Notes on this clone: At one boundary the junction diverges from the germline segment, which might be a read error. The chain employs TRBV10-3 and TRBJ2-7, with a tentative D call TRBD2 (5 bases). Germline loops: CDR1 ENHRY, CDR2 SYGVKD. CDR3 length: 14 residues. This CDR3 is CAVRSVEVVYEQYF. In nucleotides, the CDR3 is TGTGCCGTCAGGTCCGTGGAGGTGGTCTACGAGCAGTACTTC.

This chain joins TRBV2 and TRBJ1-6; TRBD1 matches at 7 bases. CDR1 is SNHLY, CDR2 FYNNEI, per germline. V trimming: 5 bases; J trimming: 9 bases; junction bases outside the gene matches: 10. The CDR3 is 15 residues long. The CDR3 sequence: CASSPRQGLFSPLHF. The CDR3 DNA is TGTGCCAGCAGTCCTCGACAGGGTCTATTTTCACCCCTCCACTTT.

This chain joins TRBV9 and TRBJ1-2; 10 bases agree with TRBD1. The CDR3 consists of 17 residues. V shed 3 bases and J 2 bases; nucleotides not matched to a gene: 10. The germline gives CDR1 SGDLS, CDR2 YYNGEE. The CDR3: CASSAAGTGAGNYGYTF. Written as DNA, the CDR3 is TGTGCCAGCAGCGCAGCCGGGACAGGGGCAGGGAACTATGGCTACACCTTC.

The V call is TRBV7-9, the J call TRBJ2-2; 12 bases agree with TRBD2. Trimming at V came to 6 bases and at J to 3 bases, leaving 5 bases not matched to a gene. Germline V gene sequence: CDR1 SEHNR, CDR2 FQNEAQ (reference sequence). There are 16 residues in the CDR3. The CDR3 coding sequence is TGTGCCAGCAGACCAAGACTAGCGGGGGACACCGGGGAGCTGTTTTTT. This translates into CASRPRLAGDTGELFF.

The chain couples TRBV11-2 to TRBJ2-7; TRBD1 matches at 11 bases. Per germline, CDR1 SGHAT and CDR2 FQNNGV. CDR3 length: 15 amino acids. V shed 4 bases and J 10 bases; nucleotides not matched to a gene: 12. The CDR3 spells CASSSYLSGTGGQYF. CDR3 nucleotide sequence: TGTGCCAGCAGCTCCTACCTCAGCGGGACAGGGGGACAGTACTTC. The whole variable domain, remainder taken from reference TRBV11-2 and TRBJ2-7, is EAGVAQSPRYKIIEKRQSVAFWCNPISGHATLYWYQQILGQGPKLLIQFQNNGVVDDSQLPKDRFSAERLKGVDSTLKIQPAKLEDSAVYLCASSSYLSGTGGQYFGPGTRLTVT.

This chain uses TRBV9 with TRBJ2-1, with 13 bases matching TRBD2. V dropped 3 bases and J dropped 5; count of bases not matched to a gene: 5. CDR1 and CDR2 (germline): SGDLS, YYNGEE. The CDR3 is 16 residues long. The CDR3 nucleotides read TGTGCCAGCAGCGCTTTGACTAGCGGGGGGCACAATGAGCAGTTCTTC. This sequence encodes CASSALTSGGHNEQFF.

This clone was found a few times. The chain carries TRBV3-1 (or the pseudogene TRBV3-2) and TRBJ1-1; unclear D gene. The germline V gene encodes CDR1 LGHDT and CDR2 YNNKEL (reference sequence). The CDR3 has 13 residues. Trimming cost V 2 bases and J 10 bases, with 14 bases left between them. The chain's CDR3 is CASSQRGPRGAFF. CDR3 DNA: TGTGCCAGCAGCCAACGAGGCCCCCGGGGAGCTTTCTTT.

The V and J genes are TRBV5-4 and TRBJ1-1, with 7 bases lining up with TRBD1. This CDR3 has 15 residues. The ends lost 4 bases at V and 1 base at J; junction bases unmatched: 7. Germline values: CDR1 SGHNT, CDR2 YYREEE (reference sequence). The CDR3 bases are TGTGCCAGCAGCCGGAGGGGGCTTGAGAACACTGAAGCTTTCTTT. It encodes CASSRRGLENTEAFF.

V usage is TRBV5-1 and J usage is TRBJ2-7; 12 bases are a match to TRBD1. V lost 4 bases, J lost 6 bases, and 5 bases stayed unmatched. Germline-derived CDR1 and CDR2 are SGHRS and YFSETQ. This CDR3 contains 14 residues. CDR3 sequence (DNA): TGCGCCAGCAGCCCGGGACAGGGGGCCCTCGAGCAGTACTTC. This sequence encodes CASSPGQGALEQYF. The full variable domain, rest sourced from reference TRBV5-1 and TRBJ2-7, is KAGVTQTPRYLIKTRGQQVTLSCSPISGHRSVSWYQQTPGQGLQFLFEYFSETQRNKGNFPGRFSGRQFSNSRSEMNVSTLELGDSALYLCASSPGQGALEQYFGPGTRLTVT.

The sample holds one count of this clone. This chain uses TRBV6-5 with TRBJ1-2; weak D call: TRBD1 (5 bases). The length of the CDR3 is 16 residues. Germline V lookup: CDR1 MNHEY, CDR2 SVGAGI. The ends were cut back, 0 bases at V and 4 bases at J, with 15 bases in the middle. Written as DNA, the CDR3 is TGTGCCAGCAGTTACTCTCTGGACACCTCGGGCTATGGCTACACCTTC. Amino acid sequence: CASSYSLDTSGYGYTF.

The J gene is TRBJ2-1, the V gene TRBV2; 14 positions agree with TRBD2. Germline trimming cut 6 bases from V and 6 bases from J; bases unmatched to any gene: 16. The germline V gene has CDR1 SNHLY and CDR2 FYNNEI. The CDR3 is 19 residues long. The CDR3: CASSLTPGLAGEGSNEQFF. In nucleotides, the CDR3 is TGTGCCAGCAGCTTGACCCCGGGACTAGCGGGGGAGGGCTCCAATGAGCAGTTCTTC. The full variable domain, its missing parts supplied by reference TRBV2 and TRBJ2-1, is EPEVTQTPSHQVTQMGQEVILRCVPISNHLYFYWYRQILGQKVEFLVSFYNNEISEKSEIFDDQFSVERPDGSNFTLKIRSTKLEDSAMYFCASSLTPGLAGEGSNEQFFGPGTRLTVL.

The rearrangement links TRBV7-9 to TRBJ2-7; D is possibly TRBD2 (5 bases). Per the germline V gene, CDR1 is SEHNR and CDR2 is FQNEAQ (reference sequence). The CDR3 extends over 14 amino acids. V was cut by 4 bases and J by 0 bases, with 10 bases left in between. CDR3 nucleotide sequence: TGTGCCAGCAGCTCAGGACTGCTCTCCTACGAGCAGTACTTC. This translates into CASSSGLLSYEQYF.

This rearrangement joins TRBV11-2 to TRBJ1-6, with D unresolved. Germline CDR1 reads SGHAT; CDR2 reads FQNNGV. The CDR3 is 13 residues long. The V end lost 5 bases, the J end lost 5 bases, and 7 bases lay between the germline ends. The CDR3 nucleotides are TGTGCCAGCAGCACAGACCATAATTCACCCCTCCACTTT. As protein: CASSTDHNSPLHF.

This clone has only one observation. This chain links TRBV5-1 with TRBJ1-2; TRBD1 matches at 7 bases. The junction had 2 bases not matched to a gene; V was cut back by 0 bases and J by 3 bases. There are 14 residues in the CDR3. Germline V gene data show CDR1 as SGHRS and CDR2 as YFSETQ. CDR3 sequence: CASSLGQGDYGYTF. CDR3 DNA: TGCGCCAGCAGCTTGGGTCAGGGGGACTATGGCTACACCTTC.

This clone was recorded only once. This CDR3 reads CASNGRGQPYEQYF. CDR3 DNA sequence: TGTGCCAGTAATGGGAGGGGACAACCCTACGAGCAGTACTTC. The chain uses TRBV19 and TRBJ2-7; tentative D call: TRBD2 (7 bases). The V end was cut by 7 bases, the J end by 2 bases, with 15 bases between. The CDR3 length is 14 residues. Germline-derived CDR1 and CDR2 are LNHDA and SQIVND (reference sequence).

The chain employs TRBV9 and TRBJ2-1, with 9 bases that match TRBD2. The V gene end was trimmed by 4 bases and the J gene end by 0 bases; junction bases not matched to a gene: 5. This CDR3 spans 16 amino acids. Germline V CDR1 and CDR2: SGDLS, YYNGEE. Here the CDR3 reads CASSPRGGNSYNEQFF. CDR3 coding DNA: TGTGCCAGCAGCCCGCGGGGGGGCAACTCCTACAATGAGCAGTTCTTC.

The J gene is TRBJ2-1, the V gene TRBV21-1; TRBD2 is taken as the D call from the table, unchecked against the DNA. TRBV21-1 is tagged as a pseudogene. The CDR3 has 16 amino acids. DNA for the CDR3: TGTGCCAGCAGCAAAGGCTTAGCGGGGGTTATCAATGAGCAGTTCTTC. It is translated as CASSKGLAGVINEQFF.

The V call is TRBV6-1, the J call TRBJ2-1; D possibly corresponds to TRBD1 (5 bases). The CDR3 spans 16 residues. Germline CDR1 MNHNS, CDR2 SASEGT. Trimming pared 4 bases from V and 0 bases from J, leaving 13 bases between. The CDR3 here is CASSGKGVISYNEQFF. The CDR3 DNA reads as TGTGCCAGCAGTGGGAAAGGGGTTATCTCCTACAATGAGCAGTTCTTC.

DNA for the CDR3: TGTGCCAGCAGCTTCCAGGGGGCTTATGAAAAACTGTTTTTT. Translating gives CASSFQGAYEKLFF. The V call is TRBV5-5, the J call TRBJ1-4; TRBD1 matches at 8 bases. In germline, CDR1 is SGHKS, CDR2 YYEKEE (reference sequence). The ends lost 2 bases at V and 6 bases at J; junction bases unmatched: 3. The CDR3 sequence is 14 residues long.

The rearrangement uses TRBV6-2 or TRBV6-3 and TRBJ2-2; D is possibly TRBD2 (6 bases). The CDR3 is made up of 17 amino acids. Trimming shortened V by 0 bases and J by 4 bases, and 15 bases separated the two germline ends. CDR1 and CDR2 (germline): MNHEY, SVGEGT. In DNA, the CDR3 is TGTGCCAGCAGTTACTCATGGTCGGGGGATAGCACCGGGGAGCTGTTTTTT. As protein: CASSYSWSGDSTGELFF.

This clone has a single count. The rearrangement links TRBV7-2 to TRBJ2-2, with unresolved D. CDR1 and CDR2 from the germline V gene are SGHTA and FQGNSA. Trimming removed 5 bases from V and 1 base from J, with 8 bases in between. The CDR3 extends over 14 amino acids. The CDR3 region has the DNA TGTGCCAGCAGCCAAACAAGGAACACCGGGGAGCTGTTTTTT. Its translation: CASSQTRNTGELFF.

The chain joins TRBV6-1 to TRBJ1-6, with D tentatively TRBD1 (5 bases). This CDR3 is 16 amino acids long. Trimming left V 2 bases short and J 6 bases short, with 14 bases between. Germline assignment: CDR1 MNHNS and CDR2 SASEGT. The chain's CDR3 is CASSERRQTTNSPLHF. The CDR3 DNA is TGTGCCAGCAGTGAAAGGCGACAGACCACTAATTCACCCCTCCACTTT.

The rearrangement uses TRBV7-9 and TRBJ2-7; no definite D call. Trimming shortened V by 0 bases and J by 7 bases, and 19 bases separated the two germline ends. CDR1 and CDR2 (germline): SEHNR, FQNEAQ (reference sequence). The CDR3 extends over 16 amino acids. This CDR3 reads CASSLASLKAPEEQYF. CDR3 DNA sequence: TGTGCCAGCAGCTTAGCCTCCCTGAAGGCCCCGGAGGAGCAGTACTTC.